A selection of T cell receptor beta chains follows, all from one sample in a study of blood T cell repertoires in COVID-19. Data came from immunoSEQ multiplex PCR; TCRdb stores just in-frame clones and leaves some out. The table has roughly 250,000 clones, roughly 80% seen once; the top ten hold 3% to 4.5%. The specimen was PBMCs or T cells enriched from blood (not recorded which). Every receptor here comes from a woman in her forties who had been exposed to COVID-19. Both conserved end residues are part of each CDR3. The D gene is left open where the match is weak. The size entry is marked missing in some rows and otherwise reads once, few, many or a size class.

v_gene: TRBV30
d_gene: -
abundance: -
j_gene: TRBJ2-2
CDR3aa: CAWSVLWLNTGELFF
CDR3nt: TGTGCCTGGAGTGTACTTTGGTTGAACACCGGGGAGCTGTTTTTT

v_gene: TRBV28
d_gene: -
abundance: -
j_gene: TRBJ1-2
CDR3aa: CASSFRVSSYGYTF
CDR3nt: TGTGCCAGCAGTTTTCGAGTCTCCTCCTATGGCTACACCTTC

v_gene: TRBV19
d_gene: TRBD1
abundance: -
j_gene: TRBJ1-5
CDR3aa: CASSTLQGAFEPQHF
CDR3nt: TGTGCCAGTAGTACTTTACAGGGGGCCTTCGAGCCCCAGCATTTT

v_gene: TRBV14
d_gene: -
abundance: -
j_gene: TRBJ1-2
CDR3aa: CASSQVTGGYGYTF
CDR3nt: TGTGCCAGCAGCCAAGTTACGGGAGGGTATGGCTACACCTTC

v_gene: TRBV10-3
d_gene: -
abundance: -
j_gene: TRBJ1-1
CDR3aa: CAITPQANTEAFF
CDR3nt: TGTGCCATCACCCCGCAGGCGAACACTGAAGCTTTCTTT

v_gene: TRBV6-4
d_gene: TRBD1
abundance: -
j_gene: TRBJ1-1
CDR3aa: CASSEGTGGRAFF
CDR3nt: TGTGCCAGCAGTGAGGGGACAGGGGGACGAGCTTTCTTT

v_gene: TRBV6-2/TRBV6-3
d_gene: -
abundance: -
j_gene: TRBJ1-5
CDR3aa: CASSFPGRGQPQHF
CDR3nt: TGTGCCAGCAGTTTTCCAGGGAGGGGTCAGCCCCAGCATTTT

v_gene: TRBV6-5
d_gene: TRBD1
abundance: -
j_gene: TRBJ2-2
CDR3aa: CASNRGDTGELFF
CDR3nt: TGTGCCAGCAACAGGGGAGACACCGGGGAGCTGTTTTTT

v_gene: TRBV5-1
d_gene: -
abundance: -
j_gene: TRBJ2-2
CDR3aa: CASSLGQLAITGELFF
CDR3nt: TGCGCCAGCAGCTTGGGACAGCTCGCCATCACCGGGGAGCTGTTTTTT

v_gene: TRBV7-9
d_gene: TRBD2
abundance: -
j_gene: TRBJ2-5
CDR3aa: CASLAGGQTQYF
CDR3nt: TGTGCCAGTCTGGCGGGGGGCCAGACCCAGTACTTC

v_gene: TRBV12-5
d_gene: -
abundance: -
j_gene: TRBJ1-1
CDR3aa: CASGSRGQNTEAFF
CDR3nt: TGTGCTAGTGGCTCAAGGGGACAGAACACTGAAGCTTTCTTT

v_gene: TRBV6-5
d_gene: TRBD1
abundance: -
j_gene: TRBJ1-5
CDR3aa: CASTDGQGGQPQHF
CDR3nt: TGTGCCAGCACCGATGGACAGGGCGGGCAGCCCCAGCATTTT

v_gene: TRBV6-5
d_gene: -
abundance: few
j_gene: TRBJ1-5
CDR3aa: CASSPPGRQPQHF
CDR3nt: TGTGCCAGCAGTCCCCCAGGGCGTCAGCCCCAGCATTTT

v_gene: TRBV14
d_gene: TRBD2
abundance: -
j_gene: TRBJ2-1
CDR3aa: CASSQDTTSGGTYNEQFF
CDR3nt: TGTGCCAGCAGCCAAGATACGACTAGCGGGGGGACCTACAATGAGCAGTTCTTC

v_gene: TRBV19
d_gene: TRBD1
abundance: -
j_gene: TRBJ2-1
CDR3aa: CASSIAGTGGYEQFF
CDR3nt: TGTGCCAGTAGTATAGCTGGGACAGGGGGTTATGAGCAGTTCTTC

v_gene: TRBV12-3/TRBV12-4
d_gene: -
abundance: -
j_gene: TRBJ2-7
CDR3aa: CASSNADEQYF
CDR3nt: TGTGCCAGCAGTAATGCAGACGAGCAGTACTTC

v_gene: TRBV29-1
d_gene: -
abundance: -
j_gene: TRBJ1-3
CDR3aa: CAGTSSGNTIYF
CDR3nt: TGCGCTGGGACTAGCTCTGGAAACACCATATATTTT

v_gene: TRBV5-1
d_gene: -
abundance: -
j_gene: TRBJ1-5
CDR3aa: CASSFDSYSNQPQHF
CDR3nt: TGCGCCAGCAGCTTCGACAGTTATAGCAATCAGCCCCAGCATTTT

v_gene: TRBV28
d_gene: -
abundance: -
j_gene: TRBJ1-3
CDR3aa: CASSRPGDLGNTIYF
CDR3nt: TGTGCCAGCAGTCGCCCAGGGGATTTGGGAAACACCATATATTTT

v_gene: TRBV6-5
d_gene: TRBD1
abundance: -
j_gene: TRBJ2-1
CDR3aa: CATRTGLGSYNEQFF
CDR3nt: TGTGCCACCCGGACAGGGTTGGGGAGTTACAATGAGCAGTTCTTC

v_gene: TRBV3-1/TRBV3-2
d_gene: TRBD2
abundance: -
j_gene: TRBJ2-3
CDR3aa: CASSQSHSGTSGLDTQYF
CDR3nt: TGTGCCAGCAGCCAAAGCCATTCCGGGACTAGTGGATTAGATACGCAGTATTTT

v_gene: TRBV9
d_gene: -
abundance: -
j_gene: TRBJ1-1
CDR3aa: CASSVGYTYTEAFF
CDR3nt: TGTGCCAGCAGCGTAGGTTACACCTACACTGAAGCTTTCTTT

v_gene: TRBV3-1/TRBV3-2
d_gene: TRBD1
abundance: -
j_gene: TRBJ2-5
CDR3aa: CASSLRDRGWRETQYF
CDR3nt: TGTGCCAGCAGCCTACGGGACAGGGGGTGGCGAGAGACCCAGTACTTC

v_gene: TRBV9
d_gene: TRBD1
abundance: -
j_gene: TRBJ1-3
CDR3aa: CASSPPTGRGNTIYF
CDR3nt: TGTGCCAGCAGCCCCCCGACAGGGAGAGGAAACACCATATATTTT

v_gene: TRBV5-4
d_gene: TRBD1
abundance: -
j_gene: TRBJ1-3
CDR3aa: CASSSGQGGNTIYF
CDR3nt: TGTGCCAGCAGCTCCGGACAGGGAGGAAACACCATATATTTT

v_gene: TRBV2
d_gene: -
abundance: -
j_gene: TRBJ1-2
CDR3aa: CASSEQGLLYGYTF
CDR3nt: TGTGCCAGCAGTGAACAGGGGTTATTATATGGCTACACCTTC

v_gene: TRBV7-3
d_gene: TRBD2
abundance: -
j_gene: TRBJ2-1
CDR3aa: CASSLSPAAGGRVNEQFF
CDR3nt: TGTGCCAGCAGCTTATCTCCCGCCGCGGGGGGACGGGTCAATGAGCAGTTCTTC

v_gene: TRBV7-2
d_gene: -
abundance: -
j_gene: TRBJ1-1
CDR3aa: CASSGGGAAAFF
CDR3nt: TGTGCCAGCAGCGGGGGGGGAGCAGCAGCTTTCTTT

v_gene: TRBV4-2
d_gene: TRBD2
abundance: -
j_gene: TRBJ2-7
CDR3aa: CASSPPSGGAYEQYF
CDR3nt: TGTGCCAGCAGCCCCCCTAGCGGGGGTGCCTACGAGCAGTACTTC

v_gene: TRBV3-1/TRBV3-2
d_gene: TRBD2
abundance: few
j_gene: TRBJ2-6
CDR3aa: CASSSGTSGSGANVLTF
CDR3nt: TGTGCCAGCAGCTCCGGGACTAGCGGCTCTGGGGCCAACGTCCTGACTTTC

v_gene: TRBV10-3
d_gene: TRBD1
abundance: -
j_gene: TRBJ2-7
CDR3aa: CAIRQPQGAYEQYF
CDR3nt: TGTGCCATCAGGCAGCCCCAGGGGGCCTACGAGCAGTACTTC

v_gene: TRBV6-2/TRBV6-3
d_gene: TRBD2
abundance: -
j_gene: TRBJ2-6
CDR3aa: CASSTLAGRGGANVLTF
CDR3nt: TGTGCCAGCAGTACGCTAGCGGGCCGTGGAGGGGCCAACGTCCTGACTTTC

v_gene: TRBV19
d_gene: -
abundance: -
j_gene: TRBJ2-7
CDR3aa: CASSIVADSYEQYF
CDR3nt: TGTGCCAGTAGTATTGTGGCAGACTCCTACGAGCAGTACTTC

v_gene: TRBV19
d_gene: -
abundance: -
j_gene: TRBJ1-1
CDR3aa: CASSIGGEMNTEAFF
CDR3nt: TGTGCCAGTAGTATAGGGGGAGAAATGAACACTGAAGCTTTCTTT

v_gene: TRBV19
d_gene: TRBD1
abundance: few
j_gene: TRBJ1-5
CDR3aa: CASKGLGQGKRGQPQHF
CDR3nt: TGTGCCAGTAAAGGCCTCGGACAGGGTAAACGGGGTCAGCCCCAGCATTTT

v_gene: TRBV14
d_gene: TRBD1
abundance: -
j_gene: TRBJ1-2
CDR3aa: CASSYSPGQGNYGYTF
CDR3nt: TGTGCCAGCAGCTATTCTCCGGGACAGGGGAACTATGGCTACACCTTC

v_gene: TRBV10-3
d_gene: TRBD1
abundance: -
j_gene: TRBJ1-2
CDR3aa: CAISDGQGGGYTF
CDR3nt: TGTGCCATCAGTGATGGGCAGGGGGGAGGCTACACCTTC

v_gene: TRBV30
d_gene: -
abundance: many
j_gene: TRBJ2-4
CDR3aa: CAWRPLDLAKNIQYF
CDR3nt: TGTGCCTGGAGGCCGTTAGACTTAGCCAAAAACATTCAGTACTTC

v_gene: TRBV25-1
d_gene: TRBD1
abundance: -
j_gene: TRBJ1-1
CDR3aa: CASSELGQLNTEAFF
CDR3nt: TGTGCCAGCAGTGAATTGGGACAGTTGAACACTGAAGCTTTCTTT

v_gene: TRBV28
d_gene: TRBD1
abundance: -
j_gene: TRBJ1-1
CDR3aa: CASSGGTAARSRAFF
CDR3nt: TGTGCCAGCAGCGGAGGGACAGCGGCCCGGAGTAGGGCTTTCTTT

v_gene: TRBV7-8
d_gene: -
abundance: -
j_gene: TRBJ1-5
CDR3aa: CASSRTEYSNQPQHF
CDR3nt: TGTGCCAGCAGCAGGACAGAATATAGCAATCAGCCCCAGCATTTT

v_gene: TRBV27
d_gene: -
abundance: -
j_gene: TRBJ1-1
CDR3aa: CASPGPSGHDTEAFF
CDR3nt: TGTGCCAGCCCGGGTCCCTCAGGGCATGACACTGAAGCTTTCTTT

v_gene: TRBV3-1/TRBV3-2
d_gene: -
abundance: -
j_gene: TRBJ1-4
CDR3aa: CASSQGATNEKLFF
CDR3nt: TGTGCCAGCAGCCAAGGAGCAACTAATGAAAAACTGTTTTTT

v_gene: TRBV12-3/TRBV12-4
d_gene: -
abundance: -
j_gene: TRBJ1-2
CDR3aa: CASSLRAGGYTF
CDR3nt: TGTGCCAGCAGTTTGAGGGCCGGAGGCTACACCTTC

v_gene: TRBV29-1
d_gene: -
abundance: -
j_gene: TRBJ2-7
CDR3aa: CSAIVDTYEQYF
CDR3nt: TGCAGCGCTATTGTAGACACCTACGAGCAGTACTTC

v_gene: TRBV19
d_gene: -
abundance: -
j_gene: TRBJ2-7
CDR3aa: CASSMNDRSTAYEQYF
CDR3nt: TGTGCCAGTAGTATGAATGACAGATCTACTGCCTACGAGCAGTACTTC

v_gene: TRBV3-1/TRBV3-2
d_gene: -
abundance: -
j_gene: TRBJ1-1
CDR3aa: CASSQDLRGTEAFF
CDR3nt: TGTGCCAGCAGCCAAGATCTAAGGGGTACTGAAGCTTTCTTT

v_gene: TRBV25-1
d_gene: -
abundance: -
j_gene: TRBJ2-2
CDR3aa: CASSTQLGMATGELFF
CDR3nt: TGTGCCAGCAGTACCCAACTAGGTATGGCCACCGGGGAGCTGTTTTTT

v_gene: TRBV7-8
d_gene: TRBD1
abundance: -
j_gene: TRBJ1-1
CDR3aa: CASSLFRDSRNTEAFF
CDR3nt: TGTGCCAGCAGCTTATTCCGGGACAGCAGGAACACTGAAGCTTTCTTT

v_gene: TRBV30
d_gene: -
abundance: -
j_gene: TRBJ1-1
CDR3aa: CAWNPGNTEAFF
CDR3nt: TGTGCCTGGAATCCAGGAAACACTGAAGCTTTCTTT

v_gene: TRBV28
d_gene: TRBD2
abundance: -
j_gene: TRBJ2-1
CDR3aa: CASRAMRGSQYNEQFF
CDR3nt: TGTGCCAGCAGAGCAATGCGGGGGTCTCAATACAATGAGCAGTTCTTC

v_gene: TRBV12-3/TRBV12-4
d_gene: -
abundance: -
j_gene: TRBJ1-2
CDR3aa: CASSLSGDGYTF
CDR3nt: TGTGCCAGCAGTTTATCCGGGGATGGCTACACCTTC

v_gene: TRBV19
d_gene: -
abundance: -
j_gene: TRBJ1-1
CDR3aa: CASSIKWTLNTEAFF
CDR3nt: TGTGCCAGTAGTATAAAGTGGACATTGAACACTGAAGCTTTCTTT

v_gene: TRBV29-1
d_gene: -
abundance: once
j_gene: TRBJ1-1
CDR3aa: CSVLRGGNTEAFF
CDR3nt: TGCAGCGTCCTGAGAGGGGGGAACACTGAAGCTTTCTTT

v_gene: TRBV12-3/TRBV12-4
d_gene: -
abundance: few
j_gene: TRBJ1-1
CDR3aa: CASTSGGTEAFF
CDR3nt: TGTGCCAGCACCTCGGGTGGCACTGAAGCTTTCTTT

v_gene: TRBV6-2/TRBV6-3
d_gene: TRBD1
abundance: -
j_gene: TRBJ1-2
CDR3aa: CASSYSGQYGYTF
CDR3nt: TGTGCCAGCAGTTACTCGGGACAGTATGGCTACACCTTC

v_gene: TRBV6-6
d_gene: -
abundance: -
j_gene: TRBJ1-2
CDR3aa: CASSETGHGYTF
CDR3nt: TGTGCCAGCAGCGAGACAGGACACGGCTACACCTTC

v_gene: TRBV6-5
d_gene: TRBD1
abundance: -
j_gene: TRBJ2-3
CDR3aa: CASSYSQGKTQYF
CDR3nt: TGTGCCAGCAGTTACTCACAGGGGAAGACGCAGTATTTT

v_gene: TRBV28
d_gene: -
abundance: few
j_gene: TRBJ1-2
CDR3aa: CASSLTRGLDYGYTF
CDR3nt: TGTGCCAGCAGTTTAACTCGGGGTCTGGATTATGGCTACACCTTC